This T cell receptor (beta chain) is from a study of blood T cell repertoires in COVID-19. Clones were sequenced by immunoSEQ multiplex PCR, and TCRdb holds only the in-frame ones, with some missing. The table shows fewer than 350,000 clones, with about 91% occurring only once. The CDR3 is made up of 15 amino acids. CDR1 SGHTA and CDR2 FQGNSA come from the germline V gene. With V trimmed by 5 bases and J by 6 bases, 8 bases remained unmatched. Participants spanned ages about 18 to 95 years and resided in about 25 US areas. Symptom resolution, clearance, or two negative PCRs marked the recovered donors of Cohort 3. This clone was counted once.

Input material: PBMCs or T cells enriched from blood (not recorded which). The chain recombines TRBV7-2 with TRBJ2-1, with 9 bases matching TRBD1. The receptor's source is a woman aged 40-49 years who had recovered from COVID-19. DNA for the CDR3: TGTGCCAGCAGCCTCAGGGGACAGGGCTCCAATGAGCAGTTCTTC. Its translation: CASSLRGQGSNEQFF.